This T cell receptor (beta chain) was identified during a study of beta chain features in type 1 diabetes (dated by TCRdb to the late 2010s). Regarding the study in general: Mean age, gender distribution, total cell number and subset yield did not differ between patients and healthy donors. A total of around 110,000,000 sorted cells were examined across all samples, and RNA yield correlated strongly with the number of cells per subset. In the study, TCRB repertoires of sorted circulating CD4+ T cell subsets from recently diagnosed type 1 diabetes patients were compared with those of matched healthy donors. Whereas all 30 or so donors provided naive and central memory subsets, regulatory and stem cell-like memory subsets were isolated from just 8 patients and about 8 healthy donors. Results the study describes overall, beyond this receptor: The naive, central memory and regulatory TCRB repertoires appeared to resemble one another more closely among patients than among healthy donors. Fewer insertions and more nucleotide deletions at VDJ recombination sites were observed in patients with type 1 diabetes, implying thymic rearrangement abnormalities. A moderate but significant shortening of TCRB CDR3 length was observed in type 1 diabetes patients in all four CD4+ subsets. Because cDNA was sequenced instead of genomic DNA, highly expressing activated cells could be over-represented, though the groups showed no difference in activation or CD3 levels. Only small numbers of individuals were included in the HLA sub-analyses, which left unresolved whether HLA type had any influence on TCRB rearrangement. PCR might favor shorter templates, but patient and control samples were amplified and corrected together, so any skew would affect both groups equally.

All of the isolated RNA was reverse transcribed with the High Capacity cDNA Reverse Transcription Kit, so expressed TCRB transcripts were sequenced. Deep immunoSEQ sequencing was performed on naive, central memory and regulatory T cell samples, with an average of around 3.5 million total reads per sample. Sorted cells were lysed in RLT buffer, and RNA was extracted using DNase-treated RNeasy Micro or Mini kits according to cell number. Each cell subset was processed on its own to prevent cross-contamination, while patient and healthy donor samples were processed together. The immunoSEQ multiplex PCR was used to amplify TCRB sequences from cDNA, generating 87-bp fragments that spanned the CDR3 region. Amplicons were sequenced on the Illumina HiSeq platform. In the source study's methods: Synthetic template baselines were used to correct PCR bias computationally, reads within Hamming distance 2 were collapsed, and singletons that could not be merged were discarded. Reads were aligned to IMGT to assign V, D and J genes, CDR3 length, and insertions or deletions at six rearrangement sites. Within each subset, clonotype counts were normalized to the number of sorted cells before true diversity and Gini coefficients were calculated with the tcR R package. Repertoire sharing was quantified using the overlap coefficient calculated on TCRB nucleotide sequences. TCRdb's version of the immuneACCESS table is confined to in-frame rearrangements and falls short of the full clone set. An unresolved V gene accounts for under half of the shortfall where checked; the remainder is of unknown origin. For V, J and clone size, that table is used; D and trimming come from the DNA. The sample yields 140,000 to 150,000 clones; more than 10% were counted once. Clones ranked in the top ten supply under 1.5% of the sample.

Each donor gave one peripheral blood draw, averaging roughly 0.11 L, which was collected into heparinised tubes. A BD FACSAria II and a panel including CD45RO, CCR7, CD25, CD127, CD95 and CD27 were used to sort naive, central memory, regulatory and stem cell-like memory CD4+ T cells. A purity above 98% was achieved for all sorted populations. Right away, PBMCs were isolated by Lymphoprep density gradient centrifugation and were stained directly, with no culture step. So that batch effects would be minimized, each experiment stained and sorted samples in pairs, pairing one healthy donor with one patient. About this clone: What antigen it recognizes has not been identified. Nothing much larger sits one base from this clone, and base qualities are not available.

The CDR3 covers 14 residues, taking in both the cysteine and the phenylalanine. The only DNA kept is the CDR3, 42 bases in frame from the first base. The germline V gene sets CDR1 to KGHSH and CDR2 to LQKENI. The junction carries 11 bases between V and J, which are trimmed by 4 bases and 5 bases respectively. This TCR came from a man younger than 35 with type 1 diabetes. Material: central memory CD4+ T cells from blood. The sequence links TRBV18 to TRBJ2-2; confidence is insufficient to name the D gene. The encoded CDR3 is CASSLRMETGELFF. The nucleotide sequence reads TGTGCCAGCTCACTCCGGATGGAGACCGGGGAGCTGTTTTTT.